This paragraph covers one T cell receptor (beta chain) sequence. Its specificity is not known. Clones were read by immunoSEQ multiplex PCR, and TCRdb kept only the in-frame ones, dropping some. Among about 130,000 clones listed, more than 90% were seen once. The data originate from a study of T cell responses to AZD1222 COVID-19 vaccine. Findings of the study overall: With two AZD1222 doses given, Spike-specific TCR breadth and depth both rose. Spike-spanning, vaccine-associated CD4 TCRs were dominant at 160-218 and 743-854.

Second-dose intervals of approximately 4 or approximately 12 weeks were pooled. The receptor comes from an adult who received the AZD1222 COVID-19 vaccine. This sample comprised peripheral blood, obtained 28 days after the second AZD1222 dose.

The CDR3 region is CAWSSSLAGGELQGQFF. The CDR3 DNA reads as TGTGCCTGGTCTTCCTCCCTAGCGGGGGGGGAACTACAAGGGCAGTTCTTC. The chain is built from TRBV30 and TRBJ2-1; 12 nucleotides match TRBD2. This CDR3 is 17 amino acids long. CDR1 and CDR2 (germline): GTSNPN, SVGIG (reference sequence). Unmatched junction bases numbered 20, after V lost 5 bases and J lost 12 bases.